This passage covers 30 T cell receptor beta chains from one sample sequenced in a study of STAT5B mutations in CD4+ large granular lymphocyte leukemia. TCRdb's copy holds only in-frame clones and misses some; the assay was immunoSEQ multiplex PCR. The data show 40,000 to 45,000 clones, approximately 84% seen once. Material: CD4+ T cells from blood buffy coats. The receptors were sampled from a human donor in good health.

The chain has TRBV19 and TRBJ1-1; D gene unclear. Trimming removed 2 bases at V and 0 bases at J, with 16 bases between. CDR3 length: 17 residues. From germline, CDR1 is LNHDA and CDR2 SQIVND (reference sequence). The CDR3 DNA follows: TGTGCCAGTAGTATAAGTGGCAGCCTCGCCTTGAACACTGAAGCTTTCTTT. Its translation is CASSISGSLALNTEAFF.

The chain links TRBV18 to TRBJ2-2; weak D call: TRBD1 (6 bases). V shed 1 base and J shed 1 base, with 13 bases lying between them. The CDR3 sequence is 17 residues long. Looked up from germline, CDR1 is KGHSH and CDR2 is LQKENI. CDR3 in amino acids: CASSPRTGNLNTGELFF. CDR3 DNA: TGTGCCAGCTCACCACGTACAGGGAATTTGAACACCGGGGAGCTGTTTTTT. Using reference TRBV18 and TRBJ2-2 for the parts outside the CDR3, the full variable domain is NAGVMQNPRHLVRRRGQEARLRCSPMKGHSHVYWYRQLPEEGLKFMVYLQKENIIDESGMPKERFSAEFPKEGPSILRIQQVVRGDSAAYFCASSPRTGNLNTGELFFGEGSRLTVL.

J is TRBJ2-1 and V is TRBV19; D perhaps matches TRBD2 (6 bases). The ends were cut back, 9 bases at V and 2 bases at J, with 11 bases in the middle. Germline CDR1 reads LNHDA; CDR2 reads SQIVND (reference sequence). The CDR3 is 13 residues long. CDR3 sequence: CASRRGTYNEQFF. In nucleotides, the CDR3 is TGTGCCAGCCGGCGCGGGACCTACAATGAGCAGTTCTTC.

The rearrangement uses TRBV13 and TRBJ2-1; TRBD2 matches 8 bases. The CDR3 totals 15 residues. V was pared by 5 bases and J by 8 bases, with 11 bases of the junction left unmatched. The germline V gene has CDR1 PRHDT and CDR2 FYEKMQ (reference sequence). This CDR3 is CASSPAPGTSYEQFF. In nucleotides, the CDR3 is TGTGCCAGCAGCCCGGCCCCCGGGACTAGTTATGAGCAGTTCTTC.

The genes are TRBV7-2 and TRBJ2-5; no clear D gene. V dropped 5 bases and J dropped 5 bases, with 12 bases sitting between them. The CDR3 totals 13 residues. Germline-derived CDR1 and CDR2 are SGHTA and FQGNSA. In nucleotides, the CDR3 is TGTGCCAGCAGCCGAGCTTTCGATGAGACCCAGTACTTC. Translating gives CASSRAFDETQYF.

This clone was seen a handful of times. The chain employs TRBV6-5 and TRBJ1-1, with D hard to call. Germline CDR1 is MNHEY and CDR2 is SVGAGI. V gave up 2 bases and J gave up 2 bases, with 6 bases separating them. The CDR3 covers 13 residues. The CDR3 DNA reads TGTGCCAGCAGTTACCAGAGAAACACTGAAGCTTTCTTT. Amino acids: CASSYQRNTEAFF.

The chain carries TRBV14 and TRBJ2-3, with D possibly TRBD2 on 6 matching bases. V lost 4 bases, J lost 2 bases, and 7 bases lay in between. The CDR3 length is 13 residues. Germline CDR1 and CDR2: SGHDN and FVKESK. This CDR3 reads CASSRGATDTQYF. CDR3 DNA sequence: TGTGCCAGCAGCCGCGGGGCCACAGATACGCAGTATTTT.

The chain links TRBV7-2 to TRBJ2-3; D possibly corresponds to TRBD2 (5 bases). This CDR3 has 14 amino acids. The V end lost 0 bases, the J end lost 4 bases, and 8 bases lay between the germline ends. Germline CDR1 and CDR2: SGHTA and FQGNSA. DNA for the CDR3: TGTGCCAGCAGCTTAGCAGCGGCCCCAGATACGCAGTATTTT. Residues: CASSLAAAPDTQYF. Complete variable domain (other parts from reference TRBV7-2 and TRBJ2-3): GAGVSQSPSNKVTEKGKDVELRCDPISGHTALYWYRQSLGQGLEFLIYFQGNSAPDKSGLPSDRFSAERTGGSVSTLTIQRTQQEDSAVYLCASSLAAAPDTQYFGPGTRLTVL.

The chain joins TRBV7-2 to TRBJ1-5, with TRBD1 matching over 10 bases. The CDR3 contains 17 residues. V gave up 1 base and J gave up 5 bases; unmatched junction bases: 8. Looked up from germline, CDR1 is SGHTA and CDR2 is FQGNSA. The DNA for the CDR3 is TGTGCCAGCAGCTTAGTCTCCGGGACAGGGGTTTATCAGCCCCAGCATTTT. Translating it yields CASSLVSGTGVYQPQHF. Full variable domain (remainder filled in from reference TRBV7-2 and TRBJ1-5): GAGVSQSPSNKVTEKGKDVELRCDPISGHTALYWYRQSLGQGLEFLIYFQGNSAPDKSGLPSDRFSAERTGGSVSTLTIQRTQQEDSAVYLCASSLVSGTGVYQPQHFGDGTRLSIL.

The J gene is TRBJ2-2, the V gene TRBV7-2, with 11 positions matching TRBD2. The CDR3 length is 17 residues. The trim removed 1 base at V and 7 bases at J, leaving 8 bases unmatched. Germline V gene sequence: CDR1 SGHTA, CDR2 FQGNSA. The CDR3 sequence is CASSLDLSGGAVGELFF. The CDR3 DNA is TGTGCCAGCAGCTTAGATCTTAGCGGGGGGGCGGTCGGGGAGCTGTTTTTT.

CDR3 sequence reads: CAIAPGQGDAAEAFF. For the CDR3, the DNA is TGTGCCATCGCTCCGGGACAGGGGGATGCAGCTGAAGCTTTCTTT. V and J are TRBV10-3 and TRBJ1-1; 11 bases line up with TRBD1. There are 15 residues in the CDR3. Per the germline V gene, CDR1 is ENHRY and CDR2 is SYGVKD. V lost 8 bases and J lost 6; bases outside the gene matches: 11.

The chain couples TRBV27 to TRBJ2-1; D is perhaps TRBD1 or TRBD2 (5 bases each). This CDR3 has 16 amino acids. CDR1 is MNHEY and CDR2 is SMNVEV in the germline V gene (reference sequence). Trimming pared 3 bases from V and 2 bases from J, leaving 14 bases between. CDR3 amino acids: CASSFYRDRPYNEQFF. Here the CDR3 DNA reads TGTGCCAGCAGTTTCTACCGGGACCGACCCTACAATGAGCAGTTCTTC.

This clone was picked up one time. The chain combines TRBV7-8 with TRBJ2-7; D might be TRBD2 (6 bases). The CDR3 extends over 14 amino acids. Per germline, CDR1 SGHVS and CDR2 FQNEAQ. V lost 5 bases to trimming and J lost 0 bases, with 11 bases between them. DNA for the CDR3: TGTGCCAGCAGCCCGGGGGAACTCTCCTACGAGCAGTACTTC. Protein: CASSPGELSYEQYF.

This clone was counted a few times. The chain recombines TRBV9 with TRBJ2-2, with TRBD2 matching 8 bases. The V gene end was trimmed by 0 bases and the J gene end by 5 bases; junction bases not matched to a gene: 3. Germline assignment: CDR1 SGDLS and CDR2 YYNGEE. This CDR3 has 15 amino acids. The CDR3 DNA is TGTGCCAGCAGCGTAGGTAGCGGGGAAACCGGGGAGCTGTTTTTT. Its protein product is CASSVGSGETGELFF.

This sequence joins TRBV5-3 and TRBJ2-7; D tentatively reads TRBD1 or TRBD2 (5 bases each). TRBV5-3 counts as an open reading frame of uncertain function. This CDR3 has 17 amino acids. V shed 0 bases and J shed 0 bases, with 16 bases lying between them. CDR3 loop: CARSLERDDPLSYEQYF. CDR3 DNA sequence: TGTGCCAGAAGCTTGGAACGGGACGACCCTCTCTCCTACGAGCAGTACTTC.

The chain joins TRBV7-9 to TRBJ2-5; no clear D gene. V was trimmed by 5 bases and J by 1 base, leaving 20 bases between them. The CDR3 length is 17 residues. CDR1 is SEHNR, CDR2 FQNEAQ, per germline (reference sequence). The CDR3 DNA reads TGTGCCAGCAGCCTTATTGGTACACCATTGATCCAAGAGACCCAGTACTTC. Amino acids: CASSLIGTPLIQETQYF.

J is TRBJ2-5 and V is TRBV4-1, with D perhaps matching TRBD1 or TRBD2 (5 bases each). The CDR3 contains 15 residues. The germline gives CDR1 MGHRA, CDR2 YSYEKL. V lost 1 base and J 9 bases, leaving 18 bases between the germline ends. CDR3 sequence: CASSQGGPRITAQYF. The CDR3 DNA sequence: TGCGCCAGCAGCCAAGGGGGACCGCGGATCACGGCCCAGTACTTC.

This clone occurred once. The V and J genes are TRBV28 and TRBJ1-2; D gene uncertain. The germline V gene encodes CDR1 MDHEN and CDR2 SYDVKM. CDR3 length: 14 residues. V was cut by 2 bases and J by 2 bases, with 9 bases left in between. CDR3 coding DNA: TGTGCCAGCAGTTTAGAGGGCAGAAACTATGGCTACACCTTC. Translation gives CASSLEGRNYGYTF.

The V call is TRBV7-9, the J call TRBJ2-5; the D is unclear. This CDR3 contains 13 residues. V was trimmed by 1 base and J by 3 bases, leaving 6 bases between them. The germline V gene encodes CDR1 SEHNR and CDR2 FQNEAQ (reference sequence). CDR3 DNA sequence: TGTGCCAGCAGCTTAGACAGAGAAGAGACCCAGTACTTC. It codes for CASSLDREETQYF.

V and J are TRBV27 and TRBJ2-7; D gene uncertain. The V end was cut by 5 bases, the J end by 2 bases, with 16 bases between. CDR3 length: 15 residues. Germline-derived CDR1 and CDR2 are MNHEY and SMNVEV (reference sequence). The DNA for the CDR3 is TGTGCCAGCAGTCGACCAGGCAGTTGGGCCTACGAGCAGTACTTC. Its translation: CASSRPGSWAYEQYF.

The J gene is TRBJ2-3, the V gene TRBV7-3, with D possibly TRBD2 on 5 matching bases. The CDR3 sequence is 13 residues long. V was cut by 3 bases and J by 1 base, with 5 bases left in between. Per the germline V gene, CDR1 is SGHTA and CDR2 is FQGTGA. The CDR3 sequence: CASSFGGTDTQYF. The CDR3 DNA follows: TGTGCCAGCAGCTTCGGGGGCACAGATACGCAGTATTTT.

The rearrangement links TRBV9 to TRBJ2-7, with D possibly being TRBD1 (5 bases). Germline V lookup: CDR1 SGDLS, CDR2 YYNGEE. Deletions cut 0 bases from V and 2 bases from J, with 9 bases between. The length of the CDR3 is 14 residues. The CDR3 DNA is TGTGCCAGCAGCGTAGATCAGGGTGCCTACGAGCAGTACTTC. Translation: CASSVDQGAYEQYF. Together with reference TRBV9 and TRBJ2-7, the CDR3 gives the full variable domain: DSGVTQTPKHLITATGQRVTLRCSPRSGDLSVYWYQQSLDQGLQFLIQYYNGEERAKGNILERFSAQQFPDLHSELNLSSLELGDSALYFCASSVDQGAYEQYFGPGTRLTVT.

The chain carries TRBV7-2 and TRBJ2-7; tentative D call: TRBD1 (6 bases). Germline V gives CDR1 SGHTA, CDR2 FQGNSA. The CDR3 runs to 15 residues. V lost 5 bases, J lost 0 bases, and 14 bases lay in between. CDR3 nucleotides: TGTGCCAGCAGCCTAAGATTAGGGGGCTCCTACGAGCAGTACTTC. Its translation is CASSLRLGGSYEQYF.

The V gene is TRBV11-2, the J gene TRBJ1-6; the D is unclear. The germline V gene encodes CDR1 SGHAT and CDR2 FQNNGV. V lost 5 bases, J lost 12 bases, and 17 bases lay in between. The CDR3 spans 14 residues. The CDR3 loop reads CASSATHLFGPLHF. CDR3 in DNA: TGTGCCAGCAGCGCCACTCACTTATTTGGACCCCTCCACTTT.

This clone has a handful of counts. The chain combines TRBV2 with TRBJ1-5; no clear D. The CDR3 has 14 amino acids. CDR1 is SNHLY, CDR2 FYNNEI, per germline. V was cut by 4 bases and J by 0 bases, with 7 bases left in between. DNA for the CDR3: TGTGCCAGCAGTGGGGATTATAGCAATCAGCCCCAGCATTTT. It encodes CASSGDYSNQPQHF.

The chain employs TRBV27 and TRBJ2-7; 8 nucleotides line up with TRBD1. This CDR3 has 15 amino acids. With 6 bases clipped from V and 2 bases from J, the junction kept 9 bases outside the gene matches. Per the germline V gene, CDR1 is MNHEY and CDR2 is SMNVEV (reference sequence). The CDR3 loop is CASRRTGQAAYEQYF. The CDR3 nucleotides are TGTGCCAGCAGGAGAACGGGACAGGCAGCCTACGAGCAGTACTTC.

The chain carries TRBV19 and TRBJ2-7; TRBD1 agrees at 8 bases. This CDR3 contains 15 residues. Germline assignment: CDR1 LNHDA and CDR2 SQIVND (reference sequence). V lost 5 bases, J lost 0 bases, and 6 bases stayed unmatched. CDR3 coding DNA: TGTGCCAGTAGTGTACAGGGGGTTCCCTCCTACGAGCAGTACTTC. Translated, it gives CASSVQGVPSYEQYF.

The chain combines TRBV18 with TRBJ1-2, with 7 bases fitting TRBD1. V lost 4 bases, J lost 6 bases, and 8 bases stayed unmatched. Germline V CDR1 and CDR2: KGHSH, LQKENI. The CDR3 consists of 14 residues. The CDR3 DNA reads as TGTGCCAGCTCACTCCAGGGGGATGGAGATGGCTACACCTTC. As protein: CASSLQGDGDGYTF. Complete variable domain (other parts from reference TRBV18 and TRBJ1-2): NAGVMQNPRHLVRRRGQEARLRCSPMKGHSHVYWYRQLPEEGLKFMVYLQKENIIDESGMPKERFSAEFPKEGPSILRIQQVVRGDSAAYFCASSLQGDGDGYTFGSGTRLTVV.

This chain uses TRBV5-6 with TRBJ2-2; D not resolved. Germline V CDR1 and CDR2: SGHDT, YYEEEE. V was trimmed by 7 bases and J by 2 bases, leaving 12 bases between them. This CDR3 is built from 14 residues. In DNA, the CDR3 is TGTGCCAGCGCCCTAGGGCTTAACACCGGGGAGCTGTTTTTT. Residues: CASALGLNTGELFF.

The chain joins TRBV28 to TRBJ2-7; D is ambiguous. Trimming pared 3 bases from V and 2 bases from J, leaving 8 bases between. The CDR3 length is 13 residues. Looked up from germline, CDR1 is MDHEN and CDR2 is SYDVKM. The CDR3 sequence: CASSFPSTYEQYF. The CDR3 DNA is TGTGCCAGCAGTTTCCCCAGTACCTACGAGCAGTACTTC.